These T cell receptor beta chains were read from a single sample in a study of beta chain features in type 1 diabetes. Clones were read by immunoSEQ multiplex PCR, and TCRdb kept only the in-frame ones, dropping some. The sample records 120,000 to 150,000 clones, 10% to 15% being singletons. What was sequenced was central memory CD4+ T cells from blood. These receptor sequences come from a man younger than 35 with type 1 diabetes. Both conserved end residues are part of each CDR3. The order of the fields is J gene, clone size, V gene, D gene, CDR3 DNA, CDR3 protein. D genes are given only for firm matches. For some rows the clone size is stated as once, few or many, or as a class when expanded; others skip it.

TRBJ1-5 | NA | TRBV5-1 | NA | TGCGCCAGCAGCTTGGATCTGTCGGGAAATCAGCCCCAGCATTTT | CASSLDLSGNQPQHF
TRBJ2-1 | NA | TRBV11-3 | NA | TGTGCCAGCAGCTCTTCATATGAGCAGTTCTTC | CASSSSYEQFF
TRBJ1-1 | few | TRBV5-1 | TRBD1 | TGCGCCAGCAGTGATAACCGACAGGGGGGCACTGAAGCTTTCTTT | CASSDNRQGGTEAFF
TRBJ2-5 | few | TRBV11-2 | TRBD2 | TGTGCCATCGGCCCTAGCGGAGAGACCCAGTACTTC | CAIGPSGETQYF
TRBJ2-3 | many | TRBV2 | TRBD2 | TGTGCCAGCAGGGGGACTAGCGGGCGCACAGATACGCAGTATTTT | CASRGTSGRTDTQYF
TRBJ1-1 | few | TRBV10-3 | TRBD1 | TGTGCCATCAGTTCCCGGACAGGGGGGAGTTCTGTGGCTTTCTTT | CAISSRTGGSSVAFF
TRBJ1-5 | NA | TRBV6-5 | TRBD1 | TGTGCCAGCAGCTATACAGGGGATCAGCCCCAGCATTTT | CASSYTGDQPQHF
TRBJ1-2 | few | TRBV30 | NA | TGTGCCTGGAGCCCGTGGTTGGGGCAGGCCATAACTAACTATGGCTACACCTTC | CAWSPWLGQAITNYGYTF
TRBJ2-6 | NA | TRBV5-1 | NA | TGCGCCAGCGCCGGGTCCTCCTTCTCTGGGGCCAACGTCCTGACTTTC | CASAGSSFSGANVLTF
TRBJ2-7 | few | TRBV9 | NA | TGTGCCAGCAGCCCTCAGGGGGGTCACGAGCAGTACTTC | CASSPQGGHEQYF
TRBJ1-1 | NA | TRBV5-1 | NA | TGCGCCAGCAGCTCGGACGCGAACACTGAAGCTTTCTTT | CASSSDANTEAFF
TRBJ1-2 | few | TRBV14 | NA | TGTGCCAGCAGCCCCCAACAGGGAAACTATGGCTACACCTTC | CASSPQQGNYGYTF
TRBJ2-7 | NA | TRBV30 | NA | TGTGCCTGGATGTCTACCGGGACGTTATTCGAGCAGTACTTC | CAWMSTGTLFEQYF
TRBJ2-5 | NA | TRBV27 | NA | TGTGCCAGCAGTTCGCACCAGGGGGGTCGAGAGACCCAGTACTTC | CASSSHQGGRETQYF
TRBJ2-5 | NA | TRBV7-2 | NA | TGTGCCAGCAGCCCCAAAGAGACCCAGTACTTC | CASSPKETQYF
TRBJ2-5 | NA | TRBV29-1 | TRBD1 | TGCAGCGCGCGGGACAGGAAAACCTTGGAGACCCAGTACTTC | CSARDRKTLETQYF
TRBJ2-7 | few | TRBV5-1 | NA | TGCGCCAGCTCGAGGGGCAGCTACGAGCAGTACTTC | CASSRGSYEQYF
TRBJ1-6 | few | TRBV5-4 | NA | TGTGCCAGCAGCTTGGCCGTCAATTCACCCCTCCACTTT | CASSLAVNSPLHF
TRBJ2-7 | NA | TRBV19 | NA | TGTGCCAGTTCCACTCTCGGGGGCATCTACGAGCAGTACTTC | CASSTLGGIYEQYF
TRBJ2-3 | many | TRBV2 | NA | TGTGCCAGCAGCTTACTAGCCGGCACAGATACGCAGTATTTT | CASSLLAGTDTQYF
TRBJ1-1 | NA | TRBV6-5 | NA | TGTGCCAGCAGTTACTCTGGGGTTACTCCGGGGACTGAAGCTTTCTTT | CASSYSGVTPGTEAFF
TRBJ2-3 | NA | TRBV11-2 | TRBD2 | TGTGCCAGCAGCTCCCCCTTAGCGGGGGGGCGTTCAGATACGCAGTATTTT | CASSSPLAGGRSDTQYF
TRBJ2-5 | NA | TRBV7-8 | NA | TGTGCCAGCAGCCCCCGGCCAGAGCTCCAAGAGACCCAGTACTTC | CASSPRPELQETQYF
TRBJ2-5 | NA | TRBV7-8 | NA | TGTGCCAGCCGAGGGGGGGCCACAGAGACCCAGTACTTC | CASRGGATETQYF
TRBJ2-3 | many | TRBV25-1 | TRBD2 | TGTGCCAGCCAGGGACTACTCGGCACAGATACGCAGTATTTT | CASQGLLGTDTQYF
TRBJ1-1 | few | TRBV30 | NA | TGTGCCTGGAGGATGTTCCTCGACACTGAAGCTTTCTTT | CAWRMFLDTEAFF
TRBJ2-3 | NA | TRBV30 | NA | TGTGCCTGGAGTGCGATAGGAGATACGCAGTATTTT | CAWSAIGDTQYF
TRBJ2-7 | few | TRBV7-8 | NA | TGTGCCAGCAGCTCGGATCCCTCCGGAGGGCAGTACTTC | CASSSDPSGGQYF
TRBJ2-1 | many | TRBV6-5 | NA | TGTGCCAGCAGTTACTTACAGATGACGTTCTTC | CASSYLQMTFF
TRBJ2-7 | NA | TRBV9 | TRBD1 | TGTGCCAGCAGCGTAGAGACAGGGAGCTCCTACGAGCAGTACTTC | CASSVETGSSYEQYF
TRBJ1-1 | NA | TRBV30 | TRBD1 | TGTGCCTGGGATCGACAGGGCCACACTGAAGCTTTCTTT | CAWDRQGHTEAFF
TRBJ2-3 | NA | TRBV6-1 | NA | TGTGCCACCTTAGTCGGGGGCACAGATACGCAGTATTTT | CATLVGGTDTQYF
TRBJ2-7 | few | TRBV5-1 | NA | TGCGCCAGCAGCTTGGTCCCTCAAGAGGGCGAGCAGTACTTC | CASSLVPQEGEQYF
TRBJ2-7 | few | TRBV7-2 | TRBD2 | TGTGCCAGCAGCCTTAAAGGGCTAGCGGGGGGCTACGAGCAGTACTTC | CASSLKGLAGGYEQYF
TRBJ1-4 | few | TRBV4-1 | TRBD1 | TGCGCCAGCAGCCAAGATCAGGGGGCAGGGGAAAAACTGTTTTTT | CASSQDQGAGEKLFF
TRBJ2-3 | NA | TRBV9 | NA | TGTGCCAGCAGCGCCGAGGTTGGGCCTCCTACAGATACGCAGTATTTT | CASSAEVGPPTDTQYF
TRBJ1-1 | few | TRBV20-1 | NA | TGCAGTGCTGCAACGACTATGGAAGCTTTCTTT | CSAATTMEAFF
TRBJ2-4 | few | TRBV28 | NA | TGTGCCAGCAGTTTAGGGCCGTTAGCCAAAAACATTCAGTACTTC | CASSLGPLAKNIQYF
TRBJ2-7 | few | TRBV4-1 | TRBD1 | TGCGCCAGCAGCCAAGAAGGCTGGGGCAGGGGGCTGAGCGAGCAGTACTTC | CASSQEGWGRGLSEQYF
TRBJ1-1 | few | TRBV9 | NA | TGTGCCAGCAGCTTAAGCCCCCGGACGATGAACACTGAAGCTTTCTTT | CASSLSPRTMNTEAFF
TRBJ2-5 | NA | TRBV6-1 | TRBD1 | TGTGCCAGCAGTGAAGTAAGGGACAGAGGAGAGACCCAGTACTTC | CASSEVRDRGETQYF
TRBJ2-7 | NA | TRBV15 | NA | TGTGCCACCAGCAGAGAATCCACCCTGGGCTCCTACGAGCAGTACTTC | CATSRESTLGSYEQYF
TRBJ2-3 | few | TRBV11-2 | NA | TGTGCCAGCAGCTTTTCAGATACGCAGTATTTT | CASSFSDTQYF
TRBJ1-4 | NA | TRBV28 | NA | TGTGCCAGCAGCCGACAGCTAACTAATGAAAAACTGTTTTTT | CASSRQLTNEKLFF
TRBJ1-1 | few | TRBV27 | NA | TGTGCCAGCAGTCACCAGGGAACTGAAGCTTTCTTT | CASSHQGTEAFF
TRBJ1-2 | many | TRBV13 | NA | TGTGCCAGCAGCTTACAGGACCACGGCTACACCTTC | CASSLQDHGYTF
TRBJ1-6 | few | TRBV7-8 | NA | TGTGCCAGCAGCTTAAGTTCAGGGAGTGACGGTTCACCCCTCCACTTT | CASSLSSGSDGSPLHF
TRBJ2-1 | NA | TRBV6-6 | TRBD2 | TGTGCCAGCAGGGGACTAGCGGGGGGTAATGAGCAGTTCTTC | CASRGLAGGNEQFF
TRBJ2-7 | few | TRBV23-1 | NA | TGCGCCAGCAGCCTCCGGGACGGGGGATACGAGCAGTACTTC | CASSLRDGGYEQYF
TRBJ2-6 | few | TRBV6-6 | NA | TGTGCCAGCAGTAAGGGGGAAGGGATCGGGGCCAACGTCCTGACTTTC | CASSKGEGIGANVLTF
TRBJ1-2 | few | TRBV7-2 | TRBD1 | TGTGCCAGCAGCAAACAGGGGGACTCTTACTATGGCTACACCTTC | CASSKQGDSYYGYTF
TRBJ1-2 | NA | TRBV20-1 | NA | TGCAGTGCTAGTCAGTACTATGGCTACACCTTC | CSASQYYGYTF
TRBJ2-5 | NA | TRBV6-1 | NA | TGTGCCAGCAGTTTCCGGGATGAAGGAGAGACCCAGTACTTC | CASSFRDEGETQYF
TRBJ1-2 | few | TRBV25-1 | TRBD1 | TGTGCCAGCAGTGATGGGCCCAGACAGGGGCTTGGCTACACCTTC | CASSDGPRQGLGYTF
TRBJ2-1 | few | TRBV19 | NA | TGTGCCAGTAGTATGGTAATAGCGACCTACAATGAGCAGTTCTTC | CASSMVIATYNEQFF
TRBJ2-3 | NA | TRBV7-6 | TRBD1 | TGTGCCAGCAGCTCTGACAGGGGGCCAGATACGCAGTATTTT | CASSSDRGPDTQYF
TRBJ2-7 | NA | TRBV27 | NA | TGTGCCAGCAGTTTTGGGAAGTACGAGCAGTACTTC | CASSFGKYEQYF
TRBJ2-6 | few | TRBV7-2 | NA | TGTGCCAGCAGCTTAGCCCAAGTCTCTGGGGCCAACGTCCTGACTTTC | CASSLAQVSGANVLTF
TRBJ2-1 | few | TRBV28 | NA | TGTGCCAGCAGTTCCGAGACCAAAGGGGGACTGCACCAGTTCTTC | CASSSETKGGLHQFF